The 16 T cell receptor beta chains reported below all come from one sample, sequenced in a study of T-cell memory formation after mild COVID-19. MiXCR, run by TCRdb on the 5' RACE reads, gives a single entry per CDR3 protein. The table has roughly 300,000 distinct CDR3 sequences, around 15% seen once; the top ten hold 20% to 25%. The sample consisted of PBMCs or a T cell subset sorted from them (not recorded which). These receptors were taken from a man aged 18 to 29 who had mild COVID-19 (a few samples of this study predate the infection). Cell type and time point are not known.

This clonotype was seen only a few times. The chain links TRBV7-9 to TRBJ2-1; the match to TRBD1 covers 8 bases. V lost 3 bases, J lost 9 bases, and 4 bases stayed unmatched. The germline CDR1 and CDR2 sequences are SEHNR and FQNEAQ (reference sequence). The CDR3 is 13 residues long. The CDR3 bases are TGTGCCAGCAGCTTTTCCGGGACAGGTGAGCAGTTCTTC. Its protein product is CASSFSGTGEQFF.

This chain links TRBV21-1 with TRBJ1-1; the table calls TRBD1, which could not be checked here. TRBV21-1 is deemed a pseudogene. The CDR3 is 14 amino acids. The CDR3 region is CASSGQGQNTEAFF. The CDR3 nucleotides are TGTGCCAGCAGCGGACAGGGTCAGAACACTGAAGCTTTCTTT.

This clonotype was observed a few times. CDR3: CSVEGYNYGYTF. The CDR3 DNA is TGCAGCGTTGAAGGCTATAACTATGGCTACACCTTC. The chain combines TRBV29-1 with TRBJ1-2; no reliable D call. Germline values: CDR1 SQVTM, CDR2 ANQGSEA. The CDR3 totals 12 residues. V was clipped by 1 base and J by 1 base, with 4 bases between them.

J is TRBJ2-7 and V is TRBV28; D gene uncertain. Looked up from germline, CDR1 is MDHEN and CDR2 is SYDVKM. The CDR3 has 15 amino acids. The V end lost 5 bases, the J end lost 0 bases, and 14 bases lay between the germline ends. The CDR3 is CASSPPSYVSYEQYV. The CDR3 DNA sequence: TGTGCCAGCAGTCCTCCTTCGTATGTCTCCTACGAGCAGTACGTC.

This clonotype has ten or more counts. V is TRBV7-9 and J is TRBJ2-5, with 9 positions matching TRBD1. Germline assignment: CDR1 SEHNR and CDR2 FQNEAQ (reference sequence). V shed 5 bases, J shed 4 bases, and the junction held 8 bases outside the gene matches. The CDR3 consists of 15 residues. CDR3 sequence (DNA): TGTGCCAGCAGCCCCATCTGGGACAGGGCAGAGACCCAGTACTTC. The encoded protein is CASSPIWDRAETQYF.

The V and J genes are TRBV10-3 and TRBJ2-7; 7 nucleotides line up with TRBD1. The CDR3 is 15 residues long. Trimming at V came to 5 bases and at J to 4 bases, leaving 11 bases not matched to a gene. Germline assignment: CDR1 ENHRY and CDR2 SYGVKD. The CDR3 loop reads CAISQRRTGDYEQYF. The CDR3 region has the DNA TGTGCCATCAGTCAACGCCGGACAGGTGATTACGAGCAGTACTTC.

The CDR3 DNA follows: TGTGCCAGCCGGAAGAGCTATGGCTACACCTTC. This codes for CASRKSYGYTF. The J gene is TRBJ1-2, the V gene TRBV11-2; D not certain. The CDR3 runs to 11 residues. The germline gives CDR1 SGHAT, CDR2 FQNNGV. Between the trimmed V and J ends, which lost 8 bases and 4 bases, there was a span of 8 bases. Drawing the rest from reference TRBV11-2 and TRBJ1-2, the complete variable domain is EAGVAQSPRYKIIEKRQSVAFWCNPISGHATLYWYQQILGQGPKLLIQFQNNGVVDDSQLPKDRFSAERLKGVDSTLKIQPAKLEDSAVYLCASRKSYGYTFGSGTRLTVV.

V is TRBV28 and J is TRBJ1-1; 7 bases are a match to TRBD1. Germline-derived CDR1 and CDR2 are MDHEN and SYDVKM. The V gene end was trimmed by 5 bases and the J gene end by 7 bases; junction bases not matched to a gene: 16. The CDR3 is 16 amino acids. CDR3 protein: CASSPGDSSRGLEAFF. As DNA, the CDR3 is TGTGCCAGCAGTCCCGGCGATAGTAGTAGGGGGCTTGAAGCTTTCTTT.

The chain uses TRBV28 and TRBJ2-2; TRBD1 aligns across 9 bases. Germline V gene sequence: CDR1 MDHEN, CDR2 SYDVKM. This CDR3 is 15 amino acids long. Germline trimming cut 6 bases from V and 4 bases from J; bases unmatched to any gene: 6. The CDR3 nucleotides read TGTGCCAGCAGGGGACAGGGACGCGGCACCGGGGAGCTGTTTTTT. Translated, it gives CASRGQGRGTGELFF.

The chain is built from TRBV7-2 and TRBJ2-7; D may be TRBD1 or TRBD2 (5 bases each). Trimming took off 7 bases at V and 2 bases at J, with 12 bases between the two ends. The length of the CDR3 is 13 residues. Germline CDR1 reads SGHTA; CDR2 reads FQGNSA. CDR3 bases: TGTGCCAGCACCCCGGGACCAGCCTACGAGCAGTACTTC. Translated: CASTPGPAYEQYF.

This clonotype has ten or more counts. The chain couples TRBV6-6 to TRBJ1-4; D remains unclear. The germline V gene has CDR1 MNHNY and CDR2 SVGAGI (reference sequence). The CDR3 is 14 amino acids. V was shortened by 0 bases and J by 8 bases, with 10 bases between the two germline ends. CDR3 DNA sequence: TGTGCCAGCAGTTACTCGGAGGGTGCGGAAAAACTGTTTTTT. This codes for CASSYSEGAEKLFF.

This clonotype has just a few counts. This rearrangement joins TRBV5-6 to TRBJ2-4; a weak D match, TRBD1 (6 bases). The germline V gene has CDR1 SGHDT and CDR2 YYEEEE. There are 14 residues in the CDR3. Trimming took 4 bases from V and 7 from J, leaving 15 bases between them. CDR3 DNA sequence: TGTGCCAGCAGCCCAACAGGGAATGGGAACATTCAGTACTTC. It translates to CASSPTGNGNIQYF.

For the CDR3, the DNA is TGTGCCAGCAGCCAACAGGGGCCCCCCACTGAAGCTTTCTTT. Translation gives CASSQQGPPTEAFF. V is TRBV7-9 and J is TRBJ1-1; 7 bases fit TRBD1. CDR1 is SEHNR, CDR2 FQNEAQ, per germline (reference sequence). Germline trimming cut 5 bases from V and 4 bases from J; bases unmatched to any gene: 7. The CDR3 spans 14 residues. Looking up the rest from reference TRBV7-9 and TRBJ1-1 gives the full variable domain: DTGVSQNPRHKITKRGQNVTFRCDPISEHNRLYWYRQTLGQGPEFLTYFQNEAQLEKSRLLSDRFSAERPKGSFSTLEIQRTEQGDSAMYLCASSQQGPPTEAFFGQGTRLTVV.

This clonotype was found a few times. V and J are TRBV5-5 and TRBJ2-1; D is possibly TRBD2 (6 bases). V lost 3 bases, J lost 10 bases, and 17 bases lay in between. Germline CDR1 and CDR2: SGHKS and YYEKEE (reference sequence). The CDR3 is 14 residues long. CDR3 loop: CASSWGVGPGEQFF. DNA for the CDR3: TGTGCCAGCAGCTGGGGGGTAGGGCCAGGGGAGCAGTTCTTC.

This clonotype was counted a few times. The rearrangement links TRBV11-2 to TRBJ2-5; TRBD2 agrees at 9 bases. Germline V gene data show CDR1 as SGHAT and CDR2 as FQNNGV. The CDR3 runs to 15 residues. Germline trimming cut 3 bases from V and 7 bases from J; bases unmatched to any gene: 9. The CDR3 nucleotides read TGTGCCAGCAGCTTCGAAGCGGGAGGATTGGCGACCCAGTACTTC. Translated: CASSFEAGGLATQYF. Combining the CDR3 with reference TRBV11-2 and TRBJ2-5 gives the whole variable domain EAGVAQSPRYKIIEKRQSVAFWCNPISGHATLYWYQQILGQGPKLLIQFQNNGVVDDSQLPKDRFSAERLKGVDSTLKIQPAKLEDSAVYLCASSFEAGGLATQYFGPGTRLLVL.

On this clonotype: The junction and the germline gene differ at one end; a read error may be behind it. This sequence joins TRBV4-2 and TRBJ1-2; perhaps TRBD1 as D (5 bases). Germline V gene lookup returns CDR1 LGHNA and CDR2 YNFKEQ. The CDR3 has 17 residues. Here the CDR3 DNA reads TGTGCCAGCAGTCAAGAAAGCTTCCGACAGCTTAACTATGGCTACACCTTC. Translating gives CASSQESFRQLNYGYTF.